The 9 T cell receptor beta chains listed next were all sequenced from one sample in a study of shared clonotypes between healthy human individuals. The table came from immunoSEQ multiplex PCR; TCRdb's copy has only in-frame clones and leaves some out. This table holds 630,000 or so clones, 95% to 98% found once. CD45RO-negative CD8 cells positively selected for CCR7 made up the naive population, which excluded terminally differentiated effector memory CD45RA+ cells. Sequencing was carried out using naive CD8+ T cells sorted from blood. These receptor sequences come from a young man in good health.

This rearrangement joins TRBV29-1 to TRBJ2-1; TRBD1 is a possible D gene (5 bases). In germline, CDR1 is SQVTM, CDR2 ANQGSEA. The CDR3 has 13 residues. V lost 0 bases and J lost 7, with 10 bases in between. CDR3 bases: TGCAGCGTTGAAGATGGTTGGACAAATGAGCAGTTCTTC. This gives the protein CSVEDGWTNEQFF.

The CDR3 bases are TGTGCCAGCAGCCCCCTGACCCCTGAAGCTTTCTTT. This translates into CASSPLTPEAFF. This chain links TRBV5-8 with TRBJ1-1; D is ambiguous. The CDR3 extends over 12 amino acids. CDR1 is SGHTS and CDR2 is YDEGEE in the germline V gene. V lost 4 bases and J lost 6, with 10 bases in between.

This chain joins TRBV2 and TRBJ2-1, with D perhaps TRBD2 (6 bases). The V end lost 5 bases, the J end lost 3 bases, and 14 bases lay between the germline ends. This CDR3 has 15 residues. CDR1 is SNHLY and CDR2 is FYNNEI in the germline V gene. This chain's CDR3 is CASSPSRGYYNEQFF. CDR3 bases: TGTGCCAGCAGTCCTTCGCGGGGCTACTACAATGAGCAGTTCTTC.

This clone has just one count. This CDR3 reads CASSEYDGPNTGELFF. The CDR3, as DNA: TGTGCCAGCAGTGAATACGACGGTCCGAACACCGGGGAGCTGTTTTTT. The rearrangement joins TRBV25-1 to TRBJ2-2; D gene uncertain. CDR3 length: 16 residues. V dropped 0 bases and J dropped 0 bases, with 8 bases sitting between them. Per the germline V gene, CDR1 is MGHDK and CDR2 is SYGVNS.

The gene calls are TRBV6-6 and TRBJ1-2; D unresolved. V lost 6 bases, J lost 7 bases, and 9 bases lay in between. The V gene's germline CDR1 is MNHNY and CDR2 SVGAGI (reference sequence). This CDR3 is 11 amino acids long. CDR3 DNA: TGTGCCAGCAGAACGGAGGTTGGCTACACCTTC. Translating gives CASRTEVGYTF.

CDR3 sequence: CASRRGASVNYEQYF. Here the CDR3 DNA reads TGTGCCAGCAGGAGGGGGGCCAGCGTAAACTACGAGCAGTACTTC. This chain joins TRBV5-5 and TRBJ2-7; D could derive from TRBD1 or TRBD2 (6 bases each). Trimming took off 5 bases at V and 3 bases at J, with 18 bases between the two ends. CDR1 and CDR2 from the germline V gene are SGHKS and YYEKEE (reference sequence). The CDR3 has 15 amino acids.

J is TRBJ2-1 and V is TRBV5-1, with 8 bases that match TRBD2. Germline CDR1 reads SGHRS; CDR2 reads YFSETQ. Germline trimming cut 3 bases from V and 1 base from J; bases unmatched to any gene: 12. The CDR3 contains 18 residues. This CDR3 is CASSWPVVAGLSYNEQFF. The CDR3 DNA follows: TGCGCCAGCAGCTGGCCTGTTGTAGCGGGATTATCCTACAATGAGCAGTTCTTC.

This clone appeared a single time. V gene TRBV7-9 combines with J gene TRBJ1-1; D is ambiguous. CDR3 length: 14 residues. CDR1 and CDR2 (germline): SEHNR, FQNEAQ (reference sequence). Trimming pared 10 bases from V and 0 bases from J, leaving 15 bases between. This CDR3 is CATKAPGLNTEAFF. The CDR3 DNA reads TGTGCCACTAAGGCACCGGGCCTGAACACTGAAGCTTTCTTT.

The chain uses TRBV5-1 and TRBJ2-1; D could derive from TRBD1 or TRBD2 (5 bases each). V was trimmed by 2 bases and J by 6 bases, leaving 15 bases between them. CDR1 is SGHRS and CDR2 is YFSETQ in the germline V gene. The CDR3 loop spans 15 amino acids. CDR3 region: CASSFRDPEPNEQFF. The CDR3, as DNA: TGCGCCAGCAGCTTCCGGGACCCTGAACCCAATGAGCAGTTCTTC. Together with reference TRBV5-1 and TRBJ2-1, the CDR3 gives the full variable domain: KAGVTQTPRYLIKTRGQQVTLSCSPISGHRSVSWYQQTPGQGLQFLFEYFSETQRNKGNFPGRFSGRQFSNSRSEMNVSTLELGDSALYLCASSFRDPEPNEQFFGPGTRLTVL.